The present T cell receptor beta chain was sequenced within a study of shared clonotypes between healthy human individuals. Broader study findings: Naive subsets typically showed greater estimated richness than memory subsets.

Details on this clone: Antigen: not known.

The naive CD8 subset, CD45RO-negative cells positively selected for CCR7, excluded terminally differentiated effector memory CD45RA+ cells. Trimming left V 2 bases short and J 3 bases short, with 12 bases between. The CDR3 consists of 15 residues. The V gene's germline CDR1 is SGHDT and CDR2 YYEEEE. Deep-level running was used for the assay. Sorted-subset replicate PCR reactions contained roughly 200 ng DNA, corresponding to 29,000 or so T cell genomes. Only in-frame clones appear in the TCRdb table, and some are missing; sequencing was by immunoSEQ multiplex PCR. The sample lists some 740,000 clones, 90% to 95% occurring once.

The receptor was derived from a man aged 25-40 years in good health. The chain employs TRBV5-6 and TRBJ2-1; maybe TRBD2 (6 bases). Sequences were obtained from naive CD8+ T cells sorted from blood. CDR3 bases: TGTGCCAGCAGCTTCGGGACTCTAAACTACAATGAGCAGTTCTTC. This translates into CASSFGTLNYNEQFF. The full variable domain, rest sourced from reference TRBV5-6 and TRBJ2-1, is DAGVTQSPTHLIKTRGQQVTLRCSPKSGHDTVSWYQQALGQGPQFIFQYYEEEERQRGNFPDRFSGHQFPNYSSELNVNALLLGDSALYLCASSFGTLNYNEQFFGPGTRLTVL.